Listed here are 25 T cell receptor beta chains from one sample, sequenced in a study of cytomegalovirus exposure and HLA in healthy donors. The repertoire was sequenced with immunoSEQ multiplex PCR; TCRdb's copy has only in-frame clones and lacks some. Among around 130,000 clones listed, roughly nine tenths were seen once. Sequencing was performed on PBMCs. These TCRs come from a young man in good health and CMV-seronegative.

This chain joins TRBV28 and TRBJ1-1; possibly TRBD1 for D (5 bases). Trimming removed 4 bases at V and 0 bases at J, with 9 bases between. Germline lookup yields CDR1 MDHEN and CDR2 SYDVKM. The CDR3 has 14 amino acids. As DNA, the CDR3 is TGTGCCAGCAGTTGGGGCACTTTGAACACTGAAGCTTTCTTT. This gives the protein CASSWGTLNTEAFF.

V is TRBV6-5 and J is TRBJ2-5; TRBD1 matches at 7 bases. The CDR3 is made up of 15 amino acids. Looked up from germline, CDR1 is MNHEY and CDR2 is SVGAGI. The J segment lost 0 bases and the V segment lost 2 bases, leaving 3 bases of the junction unmatched. CDR3 nucleotides: TGTGCCAGCAGTTACGGGACAGCCAACCAAGAGACCCAGTACTTC. Translated: CASSYGTANQETQYF.

The V and J genes are TRBV7-9 and TRBJ1-2, with D perhaps TRBD1 (6 bases). V was shortened by 2 bases and J by 0 bases, with 16 bases between the two germline ends. Germline assignment: CDR1 SEHNR and CDR2 FQNEAQ (reference sequence). CDR3 length: 17 residues. This CDR3 is CASSLPDRTSANYGYTF. The CDR3 coding sequence is TGTGCCAGCAGCTTACCGGACAGAACTTCGGCTAACTATGGCTACACCTTC.

This chain uses TRBV14 with TRBJ1-4; 7 nucleotides line up with TRBD1. The germline V gene has CDR1 SGHDN and CDR2 FVKESK. J lost 7 bases, V lost 4 bases, and 3 bases had no gene match. The CDR3 is 13 amino acids. This CDR3 is CASSPGTAEKLFF. For the CDR3, the DNA is TGTGCCAGCAGCCCGGGGACAGCTGAAAAACTGTTTTTT.

This sequence joins TRBV7-3 and TRBJ2-3; 15 bases are a match to TRBD2. This CDR3 comprises 14 residues. In germline, CDR1 is SGHTA, CDR2 FQGTGA. The ends lost 3 bases at V and 8 bases at J; junction bases unmatched: 0. The CDR3: CASSLGLAGGTQYF. DNA for the CDR3: TGTGCCAGCAGCTTGGGACTAGCGGGGGGTACGCAGTATTTT.

V gene TRBV6-6 combines with J gene TRBJ1-1; 7 bases map to TRBD1. V shed 7 bases and J 5 bases; nucleotides not matched to a gene: 7. The CDR3 runs 13 residues. Looked up from germline, CDR1 is MNHNY and CDR2 is SVGAGI (reference sequence). The DNA for the CDR3 is TGTGCCAGCACCCAGGGGGGAAAAACTGAAGCTTTCTTT. Translation: CASTQGGKTEAFF.

For the CDR3, the DNA is TGTGCCAGCAGCGGATGGGACAGGGGGAATCAAGAGACCCAGTACTTC. Its translation is CASSGWDRGNQETQYF. The V gene is TRBV11-2, the J gene TRBJ2-5, with 11 bases that match TRBD1. The junction had 7 bases not matched to a gene; V was cut back by 5 bases and J by 2 bases. Per germline, CDR1 SGHAT and CDR2 FQNNGV. The length of the CDR3 is 16 residues.

The chain uses TRBV6-5 and TRBJ2-4, with D possibly being TRBD1 (6 bases). Germline V lookup: CDR1 MNHEY, CDR2 SVGAGI. Deletions cut 6 bases from V and 5 bases from J, with 17 bases between. There are 15 residues in the CDR3. CDR3 DNA: TGTGCCAGCAGGCCGGGACACCGAACCCAAAACATTCAGTACTTC. Residues: CASRPGHRTQNIQYF.

The rearrangement joins TRBV5-6 to TRBJ2-3; D is unresolved. With 6 bases removed from V and 6 bases from J, the gap between germline ends came to 8 bases. Germline loops: CDR1 SGHDT, CDR2 YYEEEE. CDR3 size: 11 residues. CDR3 sequence: CASKAVDTQYF. The CDR3 coding sequence is TGTGCCAGCAAGGCGGTGGATACGCAGTATTTT.

This chain uses TRBV6-1 with TRBJ2-5; D gene ambiguous. The CDR3 is 14 residues long. Deletions cut 1 base from V and 3 bases from J, with 9 bases between. CDR1 and CDR2 (germline): MNHNS, SASEGT. CDR3 in DNA: TGTGCCAGCAGTGAAGTGTTGCAGGAAGAGACCCAGTACTTC. This translates into CASSEVLQEETQYF.

This clone was seen a few times. J is TRBJ1-2 and V is TRBV27; possibly TRBD1 for D (5 bases). V shed 4 bases and J shed 0 bases, with 6 bases lying between them. Germline V CDR1 and CDR2: MNHEY, SMNVEV (reference sequence). The CDR3 is made up of 13 amino acids. CDR3 sequence reads: CASSWGANYGYTF. In DNA form, the CDR3 reads TGTGCCAGCAGTTGGGGCGCTAACTATGGCTACACCTTC.

This chain joins TRBV29-1 and TRBJ1-3; maybe TRBD1 (6 bases). The CDR3 consists of 12 residues. Deletions cut 4 bases from V and 4 bases from J, with 8 bases between. CDR1 is SQVTM and CDR2 is ANQGSEA in the germline V gene. This chain's CDR3 is CSVARGGNTIYF. The CDR3 nucleotides are TGCAGCGTTGCCAGGGGCGGAAACACCATATATTTT.

This chain links TRBV18 with TRBJ1-1, with 7 bases identical to TRBD1. This CDR3 has 14 residues. CDR1 and CDR2 from the germline V gene are KGHSH and LQKENI. The junction had 2 bases not matched to a gene; V was cut back by 1 base and J by 3 bases. This CDR3 is CASSPQGADTEAFF. CDR3 sequence (DNA): TGTGCCAGCTCACCACAGGGGGCGGACACTGAAGCTTTCTTT.

J is TRBJ1-2 and V is TRBV5-1; D not certain. Looked up from germline, CDR1 is SGHRS and CDR2 is YFSETQ. The CDR3 extends over 13 amino acids. With 7 bases removed from V and 0 bases from J, the gap between germline ends came to 10 bases. CDR3 bases: TGCGCCAGCCGGACCGGGACTAACTATGGCTACACCTTC. Encoded protein: CASRTGTNYGYTF.

This clone was picked up one time. V usage is TRBV7-2 and J usage is TRBJ2-5; no clear D gene. Looked up from germline, CDR1 is SGHTA and CDR2 is FQGNSA. Trimming removed 5 bases at V and 5 bases at J, with 21 bases between. CDR3 length: 16 residues. DNA for the CDR3: TGTGCCAGCAGCCCTAGGTCCTTCCGAGGAAGGGAGACCCAGTACTTC. Amino acid sequence: CASSPRSFRGRETQYF.

In this sample, this clone turned up once. J is TRBJ2-2 and V is TRBV29-1, with D tentatively TRBD2 (5 bases). V lost 4 bases and J 5 bases, leaving 17 bases between the germline ends. The CDR3 length is 15 residues. Germline-derived CDR1 and CDR2 are SQVTM and ANQGSEA. CDR3 loop: CSVARVSATTGELFF. The CDR3 DNA reads TGCAGCGTTGCGCGGGTTTCGGCCACAACCGGGGAGCTGTTTTTT.

This chain uses TRBV18 with TRBJ2-7, with TRBD1 matching 10 bases. CDR1 is KGHSH and CDR2 is LQKENI in the germline V gene. This CDR3 comprises 15 residues. V was pared by 2 bases and J by 3 bases, with 4 bases of the junction left unmatched. CDR3 region: CASSPGTGEYYEQYF. The DNA of the CDR3 is TGTGCCAGCTCACCAGGGACAGGGGAATACTACGAGCAGTACTTC.

The chain uses TRBV6-6 and TRBJ2-1, with 8 bases aligning to TRBD1. Germline V gives CDR1 MNHNY, CDR2 SVGAGI (reference sequence). The CDR3 has 14 amino acids. With V trimmed by 6 bases and J by 5 bases, 6 bases remained unmatched. In nucleotides, the CDR3 is TGTGCCAGCAGGTACGACAGGGGTAACAATGAGCAGTTCTTC. It encodes CASRYDRGNNEQFF.

The chain links TRBV5-1 to TRBJ2-1, with 7 bases identical to TRBD2. CDR1 is SGHRS and CDR2 is YFSETQ in the germline V gene. J gave up 5 bases and V 0 bases, and 5 bases lay outside the gene matches. The CDR3 is 15 amino acids. The CDR3 loop reads CASSLVLAVNNEQFF. The CDR3 DNA reads as TGCGCCAGCAGCTTGGTCCTAGCGGTAAACAATGAGCAGTTCTTC.

V is TRBV6-6 and J is TRBJ1-6, with 7 bases fitting TRBD1. V gave up 8 bases and J gave up 4 bases; unmatched junction bases: 8. From germline, CDR1 is MNHNY and CDR2 SVGAGI (reference sequence). This CDR3 comprises 15 residues. The CDR3, as DNA: TGTGCCAGCCAAGGGGGCTCCAATTATAATTCACCCCTCCACTTT. Translation: CASQGGSNYNSPLHF.

This chain joins TRBV27 and TRBJ1-2; 8 bases match TRBD1. CDR3 length equals 18 residues. Unmatched junction bases numbered 13, after V lost 0 bases and J lost 4 bases. Germline V lookup: CDR1 MNHEY, CDR2 SMNVEV (reference sequence). In nucleotides, the CDR3 is TGTGCCAGCAGTTTATCCCACTCCTCAGGGGGCGCGGGCTATGGCTACACCTTC. This encodes CASSLSHSSGGAGYGYTF.

The rearrangement links TRBV6-5 to TRBJ1-2; the D gene is possibly TRBD1 (5 bases). The CDR3 covers 13 residues. V lost 5 bases and J lost 4, with 11 bases in between. In germline, CDR1 is MNHEY, CDR2 SVGAGI. This chain's CDR3 is CASSLTGLYGYTF. DNA of the CDR3: TGTGCCAGCAGTCTTACAGGCCTCTATGGCTACACCTTC.

This rearrangement joins TRBV4-1 to TRBJ1-2; D is unresolved. There are 15 residues in the CDR3. Trimming pared 3 bases from V and 4 bases from J, leaving 15 bases between. Germline V CDR1 and CDR2: MGHRA, YSYEKL. The CDR3 protein is CASSQRAGIGYGYTF. The CDR3 nucleotides are TGCGCCAGCAGCCAGCGGGCCGGTATTGGCTATGGCTACACCTTC.

This clone showed up just a few times. The V gene is TRBV7-2, the J gene TRBJ2-7; the D is unclear. Germline CDR1 and CDR2: SGHTA and FQGNSA. The CDR3 is made up of 14 amino acids. V lost 0 bases, J lost 6 bases, and 12 bases lay in between. In DNA form, the CDR3 reads TGTGCCAGCAGCTTAGCGTGGGTCGGCGGCGAGCAGTACTTC. Translation: CASSLAWVGGEQYF.

The sample holds a few counts of this clone. The junction shows a germline mismatch at one end, possibly a read error. The CDR3 nucleotides read TGTGCCAGCAGCAAGTGGACGTGGGGAGGGAACTTC. Translated, it gives CASSKWTWGGNF. V and J are TRBV5-8 and TRBJ2-7, with TRBD2 matching 7 bases. The CDR3 is 12 residues long. Germline assignment: CDR1 SGHTS and CDR2 YDEGEE.